This T cell receptor beta chain was documented in a study of beta chain features in type 1 diabetes. Study-level points and caveats: For TCRB rearrangement, an influence of HLA type remained unresolved here. The VDJ junctions of type 1 diabetes patients carried fewer insertions and more deletions.

All of the isolated RNA was reverse transcribed, so expressed TCRB transcripts were sequenced. For naive, central memory and regulatory T cell samples, reads averaged around 3.8 million. Here immunoSEQ multiplex PCR was the method, and the copy in TCRdb shows in-frame clones only, minus some. The top ten hold about 0.093% of the sample, which has hundreds of thousands of clones, around 16% seen once. This clone was seen a few times. No antigen is known for it. The germline V and J ends were trimmed by 0 bases and 7 bases, with 12 bases remaining between them. The CDR3 sequence is 14 residues long. Germline CDR1 and CDR2: LNHNV and YYDKDF (reference sequence).

The sequence was collected from a man aged 18 to 30 in good health. The chain has TRBV15 and TRBJ1-1; no definite D call. Sequencing input: naive CD4+ T cells from blood. The CDR3 sequence is CATSRDLGIGEAFF. The CDR3 nucleotides read TGTGCCACCAGCAGAGATCTCGGTATTGGTGAAGCTTTCTTT.